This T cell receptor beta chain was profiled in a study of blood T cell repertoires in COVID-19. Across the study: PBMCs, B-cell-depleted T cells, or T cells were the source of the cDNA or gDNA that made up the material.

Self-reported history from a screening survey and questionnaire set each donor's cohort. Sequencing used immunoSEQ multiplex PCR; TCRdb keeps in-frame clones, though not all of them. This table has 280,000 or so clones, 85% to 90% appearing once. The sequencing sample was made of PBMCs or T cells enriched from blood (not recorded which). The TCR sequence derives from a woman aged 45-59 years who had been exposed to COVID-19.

The CDR3: CASSQVSGGGSPLHF. CDR3 nucleotide sequence: TGCGCCAGCAGCCAAGTCTCGGGGGGCGGTAGTCCCCTCCACTTT. The chain couples TRBV4-1 to TRBJ1-6; tentative D call: TRBD1 (6 bases). The CDR3 is 15 residues long. Trimming left V 1 base short and J 13 bases short, with 17 bases between. Germline V gene sequence: CDR1 MGHRA, CDR2 YSYEKL.